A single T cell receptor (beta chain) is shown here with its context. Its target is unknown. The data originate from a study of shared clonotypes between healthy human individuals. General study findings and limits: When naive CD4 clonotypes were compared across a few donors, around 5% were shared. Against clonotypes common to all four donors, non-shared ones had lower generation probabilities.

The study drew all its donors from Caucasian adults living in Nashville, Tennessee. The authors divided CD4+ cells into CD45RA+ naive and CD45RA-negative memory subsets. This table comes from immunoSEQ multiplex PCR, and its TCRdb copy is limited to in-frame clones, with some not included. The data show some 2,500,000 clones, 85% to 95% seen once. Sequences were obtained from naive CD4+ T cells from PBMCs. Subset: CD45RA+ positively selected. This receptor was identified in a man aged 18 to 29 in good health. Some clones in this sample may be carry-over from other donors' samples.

CDR3 nucleotide sequence: TGTGCCAGTAGTACCCCGGGACAACCCCGTCAGCCCCAGCATTTT. Protein sequence: CASSTPGQPRQPQHF. The chain has TRBV19 and TRBJ1-5, with D possibly matching TRBD1 (6 bases). Trimming shortened V by 4 bases and J by 6 bases, and 16 bases separated the two germline ends. The CDR3 has 15 residues. The germline CDR1 and CDR2 sequences are LNHDA and SQIVND (reference sequence).